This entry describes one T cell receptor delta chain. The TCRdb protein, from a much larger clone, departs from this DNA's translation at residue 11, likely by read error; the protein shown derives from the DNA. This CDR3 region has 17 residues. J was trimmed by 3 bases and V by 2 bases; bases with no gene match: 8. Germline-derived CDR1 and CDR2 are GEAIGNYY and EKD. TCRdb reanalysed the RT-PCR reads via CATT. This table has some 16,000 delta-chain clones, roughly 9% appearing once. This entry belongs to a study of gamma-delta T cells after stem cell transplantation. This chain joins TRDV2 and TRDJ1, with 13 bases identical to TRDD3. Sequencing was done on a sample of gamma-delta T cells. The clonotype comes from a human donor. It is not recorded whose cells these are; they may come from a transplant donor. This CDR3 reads CACDRLLGDTQADKLIF. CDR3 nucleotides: TGTGCCTGTGACAGACTACTGGGGGATACGCAGGCCGATAAACTCATCTTT.